This T cell receptor beta chain appears in the sequencing data of a study of molecular identifiers for immune sequencing clone quantification. Study-level background: Five portions were made in replicates from RNA of approximately 22,000 or 94,000 naive CD8 cells, and four underwent sequencing.

Source material for naive CD8 libraries was roughly 18,000 to 1,000,000 sorted cells, with 10%, 30% or 50% RNA. The sorting of naive CD8 T cells used the CD8+CD4-CCR7+CD45RA+ phenotype. Previously published methods and listed TCR primers were used for the bulk TCR libraries. TCRdb re-called the PCR reads with MiXCR, one entry per CDR3 protein. Of some 320,000 distinct CDR3 sequences in the sample, about a fifth are singletons; the top ten hold 0.7% to 0.9%. Germline assignment: CDR1 KGHDR and CDR2 SFDVKD. The CDR3 is made up of 14 amino acids. V gave up 2 bases and J gave up 6 bases, with 9 bases separating them. There are many counts of this clonotype.

Sequencing input: naive CD8+ T cells from blood, with Jurkat cell RNA spiked in. The sample's subset: FACS-sorted CD8+CD4-CCR7+CD45RA+ naive T cells. The V and J genes are TRBV24-1 and TRBJ2-2; D is uncertain. This sequence was found in a human donor in good health. Some libraries in this study had Jurkat cell RNA spiked in. CDR3 loop: CATSDSAPAGELFF. In DNA, the CDR3 is TGTGCCACCAGTGATTCGGCTCCAGCCGGGGAGCTGTTTTTT.